In this sample, the clone carrying this TCR beta chain turned up a few times. Sequencing relied on a cDNA template that was reverse transcribed from extracted RNA. Profiled with immunoSEQ multiplex PCR; TCRdb holds only in-frame clones, not every one. This table has under 200,000 clones, just over 65% appearing once. This record comes from a study of CD8+ T cells in alopecia areata. Study background: Treated patients were given oral tofacitinib, which was dosed at 5 to 10 mg twice daily.

The treatment is: oral pan-JAK inhibitor, 5-10 mg twice daily. The CDR3 sequence is 17 residues long. Germline assignment: CDR1 SGHRS and CDR2 YFSETQ. V was trimmed by 0 bases and J by 6 bases, leaving 18 bases between them. V and J are TRBV5-1 and TRBJ2-2; D possibly uses TRBD1 or TRBD2 (5 bases each). The sample here was CD4+ T cells sorted from blood, taken at week 4, from a patient treated with tofacitinib. This sequence was found in a human donor with alopecia areata. CDR3: CASSLEVVQRGAGELFF. The CDR3 nucleotides are TGCGCCAGCAGCTTGGAGGTAGTACAGAGGGGCGCCGGGGAGCTGTTTTTT. Supplemented by reference TRBV5-1 and TRBJ2-2, the full variable domain reads KAGVTQTPRYLIKTRGQQVTLSCSPISGHRSVSWYQQTPGQGLQFLFEYFSETQRNKGNFPGRFSGRQFSNSRSEMNVSTLELGDSALYLCASSLEVVQRGAGELFFGEGSRLTVL.